This TCR beta chain was retrieved from a study of blood T cell repertoires in COVID-19. Individuals aged 18 to 89 years were recruited from approximately 22 US areas. Participants reported their clinical history, and cohort assignment relied on those reports. J was trimmed by 6 bases and V by 1 base; bases with no gene match: 11. Germline V lookup: CDR1 LNHNV, CDR2 YYDKDF (reference sequence). The CDR3 length is 16 residues. Data came from immunoSEQ multiplex PCR; TCRdb stores just in-frame clones and leaves some out. The table records more than 200,000 clones, approximately 86% of them present only once.

The sample taken for sequencing was PBMCs or T cells enriched from blood (not recorded which). The sequence was obtained from a woman in her forties or fifties who had recovered from COVID-19. The rearrangement joins TRBV15 to TRBJ1-1; 7 nucleotides agree with TRBD1. The CDR3 region is CATSRATTGVLAEAFF. CDR3 in DNA: TGTGCCACCAGCAGAGCCACAACAGGGGTGCTCGCTGAAGCTTTCTTT. The full variable domain, its missing parts supplied by reference TRBV15 and TRBJ1-1, is DAMVIQNPRYQVTQFGKPVTLSCSQTLNHNVMYWYQQKSSQAPKLLFHYYDKDFNNEADTPDNFQSRRPNTSFCFLDIRSPGLGDTAMYLCATSRATTGVLAEAFFGQGTRLTVV.